The clone carrying this T cell receptor beta chain showed up just a few times. The antigen is undetermined. All donors comprised healthy Caucasians. A universal primer site was incorporated via template switching, and the cDNA contained unique molecular identifiers. TCRdb independently ran MiXCR on the 5' RACE reads; one entry per CDR3 protein. Of 280,000 or so distinct CDR3 sequences in the sample, 8% to 9% were seen once. The sample belongs to a study of identical twins. Regarding the study as a whole: Not following the same donors, the study drew its conclusions from cross-sectional statistical analysis. There were fewer insertions in abundant cord blood beta clonotypes, but memory repertoires showed no such pattern.

Germline CDR1 MNHNS, CDR2 SASEGT. This CDR3 has 16 amino acids. The ends were cut back, 5 bases at V and 4 bases at J, with 20 bases in the middle. These data were also reused for a study on yellow fever vaccine responses in identical twins.

The receptor was isolated from a woman in her late teens or twenties in good health. The sequenced sample consisted of memory (CD45RO+) T cells sorted from blood. The chain carries TRBV6-1 and TRBJ1-1; weak D call: TRBD1 (5 bases). CDR3 amino acids: CASSTLTRGRSTEAFF. The CDR3 DNA follows: TGTGCCAGCAGTACCCTAACACGGGGCAGAAGCACTGAAGCTTTCTTT.